Here is one T cell receptor (beta chain) with its context. No antigen is known for it. Relapses following autologous stem cell transplantation were seen in all patients, with brentuximab vedotin exposure varying. Complete response, partial response or progressive disease was each patient's best response. The germline gives CDR1 GTSNPN, CDR2 SVGIG (reference sequence). Between the trimmed V and J ends, which lost 1 base and 5 bases, there was a span of 24 bases. This CDR3 contains 18 residues. This sample was included in a study of PD-1 blockade in classical Hodgkin lymphoma. Study-level background: The nivolumab dose that patients received was 3 mg/kg, given intravenously every 2 weeks. Points from the study as a whole: The authors have not defined what causes the repertoire differences, possibly disease activity or prior therapy. Baseline diversity in complete responders resembled that of newly diagnosed patients.

Method: immunoSEQ multiplex PCR; TCRdb's copy keeps in-frame clones and lacks some. The table lists under 30,000 clones, about 71% of them singletons. The chain uses TRBV30 and TRBJ1-5; weak D call: TRBD1 (5 bases). The sequenced sample was peripheral blood mononuclear cells (PBMCs), obtained before the second cycle of nivolumab. The clonotype comes from a human donor with classical Hodgkin lymphoma. This CDR3 is CAWSDYRMIEGLHQPQHF. CDR3 nucleotides: TGTGCCTGGAGTGACTACAGGATGATAGAGGGCCTACATCAGCCCCAGCATTTT. The whole variable domain, remainder taken from reference TRBV30 and TRBJ1-5, is SQTIHQWPATLVQPVGSPLSLECTVEGTSNPNLYWYRQAAGRGLQLLFYSVGIGQISSEVPQNLSASRPQDRQFILSSKKLLLSDSGFYLCAWSDYRMIEGLHQPQHFGDGTRLSIL.